Listed below are T cell receptor beta chains from one sample, sequenced in a study of T-cell reconstitution after alpha-beta-depleted transplantation in children. A single record per CDR3 protein comes from TCRdb applying MiXCR to the PCR reads. The sample lists about 900,000 distinct CDR3 sequences, about 29% seen once, with roughly 31% in the top ten. The sample here was PBMCs, mostly from graft donor cells, taken 360 days after TCRalphabeta/CD19-depleted stem cell transplant. These receptor sequences come from a boy less than two years old who had a stem cell transplant for SCID, so the T cells may come from the graft donor. Both conserved end residues are part of each CDR3. D genes are given only for firm matches. The listing skips clone size in some rows; elsewhere it reads once, few, many or a size class.

clone_size j_call v_call d_call cdr3_nt cdr3_aa
. TRBJ1-2 TRBV5-1 . TGCGCCAGCAGCCCAGGTGATTTGTTCTATGGCTACACCTTC CASSPGDLFYGYTF
. TRBJ2-5 TRBV7-8 . TGTGCCAGCAGCGTTAGGGCAACAGGGAAAAAGACCCAGTACTTC CASSVRATGKKTQYF
. TRBJ1-1 TRBV9 TRBD1 TGTGCCAGCACCTCAGGGGGGAAAAACACTGAAGCTTTCTTT CASTSGGKNTEAFF
. TRBJ2-1 TRBV12-3/TRBV12-4 TRBD2 TGTGCCAGCACTCCACTAGCGGTCTACAATGAGCAGTTCTTC CASTPLAVYNEQFF
. TRBJ2-5 TRBV18 TRBD1 TGTGCCAGCTCCACGAACCAGGGGGTTGAGACCCAGTACTTC CASSTNQGVETQYF
many TRBJ2-3 TRBV3-1 . TGTGCCAGCAGCCAAGAGGATACGCAGTATTTT CASSQEDTQYF
. TRBJ2-3 TRBV20-1 . TGCAGTGCTAGGCTAGACAGTACCGCTAGCACAGATACGCAGTATTTT CSARLDSTASTDTQYF
. TRBJ2-7 TRBV5-1 TRBD1 TGCGCCAGCAAAGGGACAGGGATCTACGAGCAGTACTTC CASKGTGIYEQYF
. TRBJ1-1 TRBV5-1 . TGCGCCAGCAGCCCCACCGAAACAGGATCGACTGAAGCTTTCTTT CASSPTETGSTEAFF
. TRBJ1-2 TRBV10-3 . TGTGCCATCAGTTCCATGACGTACGGCTACACCTTC CAISSMTYGYTF
few TRBJ2-5 TRBV5-1 . TGCGCCAGCACCGTAATTAGTCGTCAAGAGACCCAGTACTTC CASTVISRQETQYF
few TRBJ2-6 TRBV5-6 TRBD1 TGTGCCAGCAGCTTTTCCAGGGGGCCTCCCTCCTCTGGGGCCAACGTCCTGACTTTC CASSFSRGPPSSGANVLTF
once TRBJ2-3 TRBV12-3/TRBV12-4 . TGTGCCAGCACCTCAAAGACAGTCAGCACAGATACGCAGTATTTT CASTSKTVSTDTQYF
. TRBJ2-5 TRBV20-1 TRBD2 TGCAGTGCTCAATCCCCCGGACTAGCTGGGGGGGAGACCCAGTACTTC CSAQSPGLAGGETQYF
. TRBJ2-1 TRBV21-1 . TGTGCCAGCAGCAAGAGGACAGGGCCCAATGAGCAGTTCTTC CASSKRTGPNEQFF
many TRBJ2-3 TRBV20-1 . TGCAGTGCGCGGACTAGCACAGATACGCAGTATTTT CSARTSTDTQYF
. TRBJ1-2 TRBV25-1 . TGTGCCAGCAGTGTCTATGATGGGGCTAACTATGGCTACACCTTC CASSVYDGANYGYTF
. TRBJ2-1 TRBV20-1 TRBD1 TGCAGTGCTGACCGGGACAGGGCGCCGAATGAGCAGTTCTTC CSADRDRAPNEQFF
few TRBJ2-7 TRBV28 TRBD1 TGTGCCAGCAGTAACAGGGGGCATCCCTACGAGCAGTACTTC CASSNRGHPYEQYF
. TRBJ1-2 TRBV28 . TGTGCCAGCAGTTTAAAGGGGAAGGGGCAGCGCTACACCTTC CASSLKGKGQRYTF
. TRBJ1-1 TRBV5-1 . TGCGCCAGCAGCTTGGGGGTGACGGATGAAGCTTTCTTT CASSLGVTDEAFF
. TRBJ1-6 TRBV20-1 . TGCAGTGCTAGAGATGCGCAGGTGGATAATTCACCCCTCCACTTT CSARDAQVDNSPLHF
few TRBJ2-3 TRBV10-3 TRBD1 TGTGCCATCAGTGGACAGGGTCACACAGATACGCAGTATTTT CAISGQGHTDTQYF
few TRBJ2-7 TRBV12-3/TRBV12-4 . TGTGCCAGCAATTCTAATGGGGGCGCGGGCGAGCAGTACTTC CASNSNGGAGEQYF
few TRBJ2-7 TRBV4-1 . TGCGCCAGCAGCCAAGATTTTGCATATATGAGTGGGCGTCTTAACGAGCAGTACTTC CASSQDFAYMSGRLNEQYF
few TRBJ2-2 TRBV7-2 TRBD2 TGTGCCAGCAGCCCACACGTAGCGGGGGTGATCGGGGAGCTGTTTTTT CASSPHVAGVIGELFF
. TRBJ1-4 TRBV10-3 . TGTGCCACCTCGGGGGCAGGGGATGAAAAACTGTTTTTT CATSGAGDEKLFF
few TRBJ2-4 TRBV6-1 . TGTGCCAGCAGCAACGGGATAGCCAAAAACATTCAGTACTTC CASSNGIAKNIQYF
. TRBJ2-3 TRBV7-4 . TGTGCCAGCAGCTCAGGGGTCGGCAGACAGTATTTT CASSSGVGRQYF